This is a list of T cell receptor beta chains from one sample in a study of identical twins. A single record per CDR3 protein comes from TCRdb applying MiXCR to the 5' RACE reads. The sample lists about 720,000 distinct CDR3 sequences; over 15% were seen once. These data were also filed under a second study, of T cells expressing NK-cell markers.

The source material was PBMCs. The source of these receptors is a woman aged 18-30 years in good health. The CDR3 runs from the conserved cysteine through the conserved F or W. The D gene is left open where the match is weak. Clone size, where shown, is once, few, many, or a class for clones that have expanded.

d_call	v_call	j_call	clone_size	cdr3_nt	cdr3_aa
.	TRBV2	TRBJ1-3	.	TGTGCCAGACGGTTGACACCAGGAAACACCATATATTTT	CARRLTPGNTIYF
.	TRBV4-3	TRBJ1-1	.	TGCGCCAGCAGCCAAGAGGGGCCTATTCAAATTAACACTGAAGCTTTCTTT	CASSQEGPIQINTEAFF
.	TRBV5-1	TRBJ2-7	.	TGCGCCAGCAGCTTGTCGGCCGAGCGGTACTTC	CASSLSAERYF
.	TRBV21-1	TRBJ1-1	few	TGTGCCAGCAGCACTAGAACGACAGGGAGAGGGACTGAAGCTTTCTTT	CASSTRTTGRGTEAFF
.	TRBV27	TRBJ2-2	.	TGTGCCAGCAGGCTGGGTCGAGGGGCCGGGGAGCTGTTTTTT	CASRLGRGAGELFF
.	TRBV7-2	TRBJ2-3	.	TGTGCCAGCAGCGGGCGGACGGGGATCCTGTTGACAGATACGCAGTATTTT	CASSGRTGILLTDTQYF
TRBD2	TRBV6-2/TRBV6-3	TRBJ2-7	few	TGTGCCAGCTACGGTAGCGGGAGAAGGGCCTCCTACGAGCAGTACTTC	CASYGSGRRASYEQYF
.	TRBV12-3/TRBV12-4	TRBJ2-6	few	TGTGCCAGTATTCGCGGGTCCGGGGCCAACGTCCTGACTTTC	CASIRGSGANVLTF
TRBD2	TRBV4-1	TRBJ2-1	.	TGCGCCAGCAGCGGACCGGGACTAGAGTTAATTGGGCAGTTCTTC	CASSGPGLELIGQFF
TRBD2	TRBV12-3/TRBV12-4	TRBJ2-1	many	TGTGCCAGCAGTTTCCTCGGGGGGGGCTACAATGAGCAGTTCTTC	CASSFLGGGYNEQFF
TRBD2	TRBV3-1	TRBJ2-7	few	TGTGCCAGCAGCCAAGAATATGGGGACTACTACGAGCAGTACTTC	CASSQEYGDYYEQYF
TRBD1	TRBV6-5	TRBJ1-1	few	TGTGCCAGCAGTGGACAGGGATCGGGGAACACTGAAGCTTTCTTT	CASSGQGSGNTEAFF
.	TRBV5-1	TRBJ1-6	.	TGCGCCAGCAGCTTGGGACAGTCGGCTTCACCCCTCCACTTT	CASSLGQSASPLHF
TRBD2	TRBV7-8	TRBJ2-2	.	TGTGCCAGCAGCTTAAAGCGGCTAGCGGGGGCCGGGGAGCTGTTTTTT	CASSLKRLAGAGELFF
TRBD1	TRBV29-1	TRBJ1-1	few	TGCAGCGCCGAGGGGGGACAGGGGTTGAACACTGAAGCTTTCTTT	CSAEGGQGLNTEAFF
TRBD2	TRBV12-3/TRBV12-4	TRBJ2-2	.	TGTGCCAGCAGTCCGACTAGCGGGAGTACCGGGGAGCTGTTTTTT	CASSPTSGSTGELFF
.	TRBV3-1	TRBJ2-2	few	TGTGCCAGCAGCCAATCCATTGCGGACACCGGGGAGCTGTTTTTT	CASSQSIADTGELFF
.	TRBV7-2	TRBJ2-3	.	TGTGCCAGCAGCTTAAAGGTGGGAGATACGCAGTATTTT	CASSLKVGDTQYF
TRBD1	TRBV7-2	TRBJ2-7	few	TGTGCCAGCAGCTTAATAACAGGGGGATCCTACGAGCAGTACTTC	CASSLITGGSYEQYF
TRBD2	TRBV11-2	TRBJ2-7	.	TGTGCCAGCAGCTTGGATCTAGCGGCGGTCTCCTACGAGCAGTACTTC	CASSLDLAAVSYEQYF
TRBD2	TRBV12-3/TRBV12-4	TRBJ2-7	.	TGTGCCAGCAGTTCCTTTAGCGGGGGCGGCAACGAGCAGTACTTC	CASSSFSGGGNEQYF
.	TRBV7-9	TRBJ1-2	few	TGTGCCAGCAGCCCCCCCCTACAGGGAGGCTATGGCTACACCTTC	CASSPPLQGGYGYTF
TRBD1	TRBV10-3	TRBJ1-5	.	TGTGCCATCAGTGAGCGACAGGGGGTGGGCAATCAGCCCCAGCATTTT	CAISERQGVGNQPQHF
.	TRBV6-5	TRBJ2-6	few	TGTGCCAGCAGTTACTCGGCCATCTACCCTGGGGCCAACGTCCTGACTTTC	CASSYSAIYPGANVLTF
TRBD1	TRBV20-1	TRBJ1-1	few	TGCAGTGCTCAGGACAGGGCGGACACTGAAGCTTTCTTT	CSAQDRADTEAFF
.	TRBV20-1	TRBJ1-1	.	TGCAGTGCTGATGGGGCATCGGGGACTGAAGCTTTCTTT	CSADGASGTEAFF
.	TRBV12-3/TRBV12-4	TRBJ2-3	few	TGTGCCAGCAGTTTAATGGGGGACCTGATGGATACGCAGTATTTT	CASSLMGDLMDTQYF
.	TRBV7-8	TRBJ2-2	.	TGTGCCAGCAGCTTGATCAGGGGAGGGGGGACCGGGGAGCTGTTTTTT	CASSLIRGGGTGELFF
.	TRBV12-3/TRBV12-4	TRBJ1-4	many	TGTGCCAGCAGCCCTAGCGATGAAAAACTGTTTTTT	CASSPSDEKLFF
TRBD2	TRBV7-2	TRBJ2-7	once	TGTGCCAGCAGCCCATTAGCGGGAGGGGGGATCTACGAGCAGTACTTC	CASSPLAGGGIYEQYF
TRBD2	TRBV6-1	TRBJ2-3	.	TGTGCCAGCACCGAGGGAGGGAGGAGCGTCGCAGATACGCAGTATTTT	CASTEGGRSVADTQYF
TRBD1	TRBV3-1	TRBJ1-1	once	TGTGCCAGCAGCCAGCTCGGGACAGTGAAAGCTTTCTTT	CASSQLGTVKAFF
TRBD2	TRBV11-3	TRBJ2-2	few	TGTGCCAGCAGCTTTGGACTAGCGGGGGTCTTCCGGGAGCTGTTTTTT	CASSFGLAGVFRELFF
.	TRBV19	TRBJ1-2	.	TGTGCCAGTAGTGTAACCCTACAGGGCCGGTATGGCTACACCTTC	CASSVTLQGRYGYTF